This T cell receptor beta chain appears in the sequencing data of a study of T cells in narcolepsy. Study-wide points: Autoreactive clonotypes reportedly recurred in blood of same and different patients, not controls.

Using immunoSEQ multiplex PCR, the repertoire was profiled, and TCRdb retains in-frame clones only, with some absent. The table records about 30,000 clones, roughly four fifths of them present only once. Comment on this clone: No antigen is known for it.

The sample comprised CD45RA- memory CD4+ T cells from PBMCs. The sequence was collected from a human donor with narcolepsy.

The CDR3 here is CASSVERGQNTGELFF. CDR3 nucleotide sequence: TGTGCCAGCAGCGTAGAACGGGGACAGAACACCGGGGAGCTGTTTTTT. This rearrangement joins TRBV9 to TRBJ2-2; maybe TRBD1 (6 bases). In germline, CDR1 is SGDLS, CDR2 YYNGEE. This CDR3 spans 16 amino acids. Trimming pared 0 bases from V and 1 base from J, leaving 10 bases between.